The rows below give T cell receptor beta chains drawn from one sample of a study of blood T cell repertoires in COVID-19. TCRdb keeps only in-frame clones here, not all; method: immunoSEQ multiplex PCR. This repertoire shows around 150,000 clones, just over 90% found once; its top ten account for less than 2.5%. The sample consisted of peripheral blood. Source of these receptors: a man between 18 and 29 years old with acute or convalescent COVID-19. CDR3s include the opening cysteine and the closing phenylalanine or tryptophan. D genes are given only for firm matches. Size tells how often a clone was seen (once, few, many) or the class of an expanded clone, and some rows leave it out.

J gene | clone size | D gene | V gene | CDR3 DNA | CDR3 protein
TRBJ1-4 | few | TRBD1 | TRBV3-1/TRBV3-2 | TGTGCCAGCAGCTCCGGGACAGGGGGTGAAAAACTGTTTTTT | CASSSGTGGEKLFF
TRBJ1-3 | large | . | TRBV2 | TGTGCCAGCAGTGAAAGCAGGGGCGGATCATACACCATATATTTT | CASSESRGGSYTIYF
TRBJ1-1 | . | . | TRBV30 | TGTGCCTGCAGGGGATGGACTGAAGCTTTCTTT | CACRGWTEAFF
TRBJ2-7 | few | TRBD1 | TRBV27 | TGTGCCAGCAGTGGTCTTGGGACAGGGTTAGACGAGCAGTACTTC | CASSGLGTGLDEQYF
TRBJ2-1 | . | TRBD2 | TRBV11-3 | TGTGCCAGCAGCGAAGGGCTTAGCGGGAGCTCCTACAATGAGCAGTTCTTC | CASSEGLSGSSYNEQFF
TRBJ1-1 | . | . | TRBV19 | TGTGCCAGTAGTCCCGCAGGGATAAACACTGAAGCTTTCTTT | CASSPAGINTEAFF
TRBJ1-1 | . | . | TRBV11-2 | TGTGCCAGCAGCTTATGGGGATCGGCAGCGGACCGGAACACTGAAGCTTTCTTT | CASSLWGSAADRNTEAFF
TRBJ1-1 | . | . | TRBV19 | TGTGCCAGTAGTATAGACAGGAACACTGAAGCTTTCTTT | CASSIDRNTEAFF
TRBJ1-5 | . | TRBD1 | TRBV6-5 | TGTGCCAGCAGTTACTCTGGGACAGGGAATCAGCCCCAGCATTTT | CASSYSGTGNQPQHF
TRBJ2-1 | . | TRBD2 | TRBV5-6 | TGTGCCAGCAGCTTGTCGGCGGGGGTAAGCTCCTACAATGAGCAGTTCTTC | CASSLSAGVSSYNEQFF
TRBJ2-7 | once | TRBD2 | TRBV10-2 | TGCGCCAGCAGTGAAGCGGGAGAGCAGTACTTC | CASSEAGEQYF
TRBJ2-3 | . | TRBD1 | TRBV9 | TGTGCCAGCAGCGCAAGTCGGACAGGACTCGTCCGAGATACGCAGTATTTT | CASSASRTGLVRDTQYF
TRBJ2-1 | . | TRBD2 | TRBV3-1/TRBV3-2 | TGTGCCAGCAGCCAGAGCGGGAGCGTTGAGCAGTTCTTC | CASSQSGSVEQFF
TRBJ2-3 | . | TRBD2 | TRBV4-2 | TGTGCCAGCAGCTCCCGGACTAGCGGGAGTACAGATACGCAGTATTTT | CASSSRTSGSTDTQYF
TRBJ1-1 | . | . | TRBV6-5 | TGTGCCAGCCACACAGCCGTGAACACTGAAGCTTTCTTT | CASHTAVNTEAFF
TRBJ1-2 | . | . | TRBV3-1/TRBV3-2 | TGTGCCAGCAGCCTAAGCCTTGGAGGGAGCGGCTACACCTTC | CASSLSLGGSGYTF
TRBJ2-7 | few | TRBD2 | TRBV6-6 | TGTGCCAGCAGTCGTTCGACTAGCGGGGGGTCAACCATCTACGAGCAGTACTTC | CASSRSTSGGSTIYEQYF
TRBJ2-1 | . | TRBD2 | TRBV4-1 | TGCGCCAGCAGCCAAGTATTTCTGCGGAGCGGGAGGTCCAATGAGCAGTTCTTC | CASSQVFLRSGRSNEQFF
TRBJ1-1 | . | . | TRBV14 | TGTGCCAGCAGGCGGGCGAACACTGAAGCTTTCTTT | CASRRANTEAFF
TRBJ1-5 | . | . | TRBV6-1 | TGTGCCAGCAGTGAAGTGGCAGGTGATCAGCCCCAGCATTTT | CASSEVAGDQPQHF
TRBJ1-4 | . | . | TRBV12-5 | TGTGCTAGTGGTTCCCTGCTCGAGAGGGGAGGTGAAAAACTGTTTTTT | CASGSLLERGGEKLFF
TRBJ2-7 | . | TRBD1 | TRBV3-1/TRBV3-2 | TGTGCCAGCAGCACCCAACCGGGACAGGGGTACGAGCAGTACTTC | CASSTQPGQGYEQYF
TRBJ1-4 | . | . | TRBV28 | TGTGCCAGCAGTTCGACGGGGACAACTAATGAAAAACTGTTTTTT | CASSSTGTTNEKLFF
TRBJ1-5 | . | . | TRBV19 | TGTGCCAGTAGTATGGAACAGCTTAGCAATCAGCCCCAGCATTTT | CASSMEQLSNQPQHF
TRBJ2-1 | . | TRBD2 | TRBV4-2 | TGTGCCAGCAGCCAAGAGGGGGGGTCCTACAATGAGCAGTTCTTC | CASSQEGGSYNEQFF
TRBJ2-7 | once | . | TRBV18 | TGTGCCAGCTCACCTGGGGGGACCCGCTACGAGCAGTACTTC | CASSPGGTRYEQYF
TRBJ1-1 | . | . | TRBV5-5 | TGTGCCAGCAGCTTGGCTCCAGGGAGGGCTTTCTTT | CASSLAPGRAFF
TRBJ1-1 | . | TRBD1 | TRBV19 | TGTGCCAGTAGTCAGGGGGCTGCGGGGAACACTGAAGCTTTCTTT | CASSQGAAGNTEAFF
TRBJ1-3 | . | . | TRBV5-8 | TGTGCCAGCAGCCCGCGCCTCTCTGGAAACACCATATATTTT | CASSPRLSGNTIYF
TRBJ2-7 | once | TRBD2 | TRBV4-1 | TGCGCCAGCAGCCAAGGACTAGCTCTTAGGCAGTACTTC | CASSQGLALRQYF
TRBJ2-2 | . | TRBD2 | TRBV7-9 | TGTGCCAGCAGCTCCCGTAGCGGGATCCTGAACACCGGGGAGCTGTTTTTT | CASSSRSGILNTGELFF